This T cell receptor beta chain originates from a study of cytomegalovirus exposure and HLA in healthy donors. General observations from the study: Despite most TCR sequences being rare, some public TCRs occurred in many donors. Analysis was performed later, and it showed HLA-associated TCR beta chains to be more clonally expanded than equally common others. A list of around 150 TCR beta chains associated with cytomegalovirus was given. For presence/absence analyses, sequencing depth was assumed to be roughly uniform across donors.

Amplification used 60 Vbeta primers and 13 Jbeta primers. Clones were read by immunoSEQ multiplex PCR, and TCRdb kept only the in-frame ones, dropping some. The sample has about 110,000 clones; the top ten hold 5.5% to 8%. Remarks on this clone: Its cognate antigen is unknown.

The TCR sequence derives from a man in his forties or fifties in good health and CMV-seropositive. The sample comprised PBMCs.

The CDR3: CASSVVAGTGEQFF. Here the CDR3 DNA reads TGTGCCAGCAGCGTAGTAGCTGGGACTGGCGAGCAGTTCTTC. This chain links TRBV9 with TRBJ2-1; possible D gene TRBD2, 6 bases. Between the trimmed V and J ends, which lost 0 bases and 10 bases, there was a span of 14 bases. Germline-derived CDR1 and CDR2 are SGDLS and YYNGEE. The CDR3 is 14 amino acids.